Below, one T cell receptor beta chain is given with its context. Its antigen is not identified. The entry originates in a study of naive and memory T cell subsets. V gave up 4 bases and J gave up 2 bases, with 17 bases separating them. This CDR3 contains 16 residues. Germline loops: CDR1 MDHEN, CDR2 SYDVKM. General study results and limits: Diversity fell and Gini index rose from naive through CM, EM, EMRA. RNA-based TCR counts may shift with T cell activation and differentiation.

After CD4 positive bead selection, the CD4-negative fraction gave CD8 T cells. Both TRBC1 and TRBC2 were covered by a beta constant-region primer of two equimolar oligonucleotides. The ligated cDNA underwent four PCR rounds using SP2 and nested alpha and beta constant-region primers. TCRdb redid the calling of the UMI-ligation and nested PCR reads with MiXCR, one entry per CDR3 protein. The repertoire has about 23,000 distinct CDR3 sequences, roughly 9.1% of them found once; the top ten carry about 20%. Sequencing was done on a sample of central memory CD8+ T cells from blood. This receptor was identified in a human donor in good health. The chain employs TRBV28 and TRBJ2-5, with D unresolved. The CDR3 sequence: CASSSPGWGMQETQYF. DNA for the CDR3: TGTGCCAGCAGTTCACCTGGTTGGGGAATGCAAGAGACCCAGTACTTC.